A selection of T cell receptor beta chains follows, all from one sample in a study of blood T cell repertoires in COVID-19. Some clones are missing from TCRdb's copy, which holds only in-frame ones; the method was immunoSEQ multiplex PCR. The repertoire holds some 110,000 clones, around 79% seen once, with roughly 2.7% in the top ten. Material: peripheral blood. Source of these receptors: a man between 50 and 59 years old with acute or convalescent COVID-19. Each CDR3 is given with its conserved first and last residue. A D gene is named only where the DNA matches it firmly. Where a row states a size, it is once, few, many or the class of an expanded clone; other rows omit it.

d_gene,v_gene,abundance,j_gene,CDR3nt,CDR3aa
TRBD2,TRBV9,-,TRBJ2-1,TGTGCCAGCAGCGTATCTAGCGGGAGCTACAATGAGCAGTTCTTC,CASSVSSGSYNEQFF
TRBD1,TRBV5-1,-,TRBJ1-4,TGCGCCAGCAGCTTTTCAGGGGGCTATGAAAAACTGTTTTTT,CASSFSGGYEKLFF
-,TRBV9,-,TRBJ2-1,TGTGCCAGCAGCCAGCGACGTAGCCCCAATGAGCAGTTCTTC,CASSQRRSPNEQFF
-,TRBV5-6,-,TRBJ2-3,TGTGCCAGCAGCTTGGGCGGGGCCTTATTCACAGATACGCAGTATTTT,CASSLGGALFTDTQYF
TRBD1,TRBV10-2,once,TRBJ2-7,TGCGCCAGCACCGGACAGGGACCGGAGGACGAGCAGTACTTC,CASTGQGPEDEQYF
TRBD1,TRBV28,-,TRBJ2-7,TGTGCCAGCAGTTTAGATAAGACAGGGGGTAGACTAAGTCCTAGGGGCTACGAGCAGTACTTC,CASSLDKTGGRLSPRGYEQYF
-,TRBV5-1,-,TRBJ1-1,TGCGCCAGCAGCTTGGTAGGACAGCCAAGCACCACTGAAGCTTTCTTT,CASSLVGQPSTTEAFF
-,TRBV18,-,TRBJ1-3,TGTGCCAGCTCACCACAGGCAGCCCTTGAGGCTGGAAACACCATATATTTT,CASSPQAALEAGNTIYF
-,TRBV2,-,TRBJ1-4,TGTGCCAGCAGTTGGACTCTCCGGGAGGCAACTAATGAAAAACTGTTTTTT,CASSWTLREATNEKLFF
TRBD2,TRBV4-2,-,TRBJ2-3,TGTGCCAGCAGCCCTCAAGGTGTCGTGTCTAGCGGAACCACAGATACGCAGTATTTT,CASSPQGVVSSGTTDTQYF
-,TRBV5-6,-,TRBJ1-1,TGTGCCAGCAGCTTGGGTGGGCTCACTGAAGCTTTCTTT,CASSLGGLTEAFF
-,TRBV5-1,-,TRBJ2-1,TGCGCCAGCAGCTTGGGAATCGGGGGAAGCTCCTACAATGAGCAGTTCTTC,CASSLGIGGSSYNEQFF
TRBD2,TRBV9,-,TRBJ2-7,TGTGCCAGCAGCGTAGCCCCTCAGCGGGATTCCTACGAGCAGTACTTC,CASSVAPQRDSYEQYF
TRBD1,TRBV19,-,TRBJ1-1,TGTGCCAGTAGGCCCGGGACAGCGAACACTGAAGCTTTCTTT,CASRPGTANTEAFF
TRBD2,TRBV18,-,TRBJ2-5,TGTGCCAGCTCACATAGCGGGGGAGACCAAGAGACCCAGTACTTC,CASSHSGGDQETQYF
TRBD1,TRBV18,-,TRBJ2-1,TGTGCCAGCTCTCTTAGTGCCGGGACAGACAATGAGCAGTTCTTC,CASSLSAGTDNEQFF
-,TRBV6-5,-,TRBJ1-4,TGTGCCAGCAGTTACAGTTTGGAGGGTGAAAAACTGTTTTTT,CASSYSLEGEKLFF
TRBD1,TRBV28,-,TRBJ1-6,TGTGCCAGCAACCGACAGGGGGCGGATTCACCCCTCCACTTT,CASNRQGADSPLHF
-,TRBV27,-,TRBJ1-5,TGTGCCAGCGCCGGGAAAAGCAATCAGCCCCAGCATTTT,CASAGKSNQPQHF
TRBD1,TRBV4-1,-,TRBJ1-1,TGCGCCAGCAGCCAAGATCTGTCAGGGGGCACTGAAGCTTTCTTT,CASSQDLSGGTEAFF
TRBD1,TRBV5-1,-,TRBJ1-3,TGCGCCAGCAGCTCGACTTTTCAGGGGGGAGGAGGAAACACCATATATTTT,CASSSTFQGGGGNTIYF
-,TRBV24-1,few,TRBJ1-4,TGTGCCACCAGTGATCCCCCCCAGGGGAGCGGTAATGAAAAACTGTTTTTT,CATSDPPQGSGNEKLFF
-,TRBV24-1,-,TRBJ1-2,TGTGCCAGCTCCCAGGGGTCGAGCTATGGCTACACCTTC,CASSQGSSYGYTF
TRBD1,TRBV11-2,-,TRBJ1-2,TGTGCCAGCAGCTTAGATGAGGACAGGATATATGGCTACACCTTC,CASSLDEDRIYGYTF
TRBD1,TRBV7-6,-,TRBJ1-3,TGTGCCAGCAGCCCCCTCCGGGACAGGGTGAACACCATATATTTT,CASSPLRDRVNTIYF